This entry lists 2 T cell receptor beta chains sequenced from one sample in a study of blood T cell repertoires in COVID-19. Here immunoSEQ multiplex PCR was the method, and the copy in TCRdb shows in-frame clones only, minus some. Counted here are under 250,000 clones, 80% to 90% occurring once; the ten biggest clones make up roughly 9.4%. The sequenced material came from peripheral blood. These receptors came from a man aged 35 to 55 with active or convalescent COVID-19.

This chain uses TRBV4-3 with TRBJ1-4, with D hard to call. The germline V and J ends were trimmed by 1 base and 7 bases, with 10 bases remaining between them. There are 14 residues in the CDR3. Per germline, CDR1 LGHNA and CDR2 YSLEER. In nucleotides, the CDR3 is TGCGCCAGCAGCCAAGGCGAGGTTTCTGAAAAACTGTTTTTT. This codes for CASSQGEVSEKLFF.

The rearrangement uses TRBV7-9 and TRBJ1-1; 7 nucleotides line up with TRBD1. With V trimmed by 6 bases and J by 1 base, 2 bases remained unmatched. In germline, CDR1 is SEHNR, CDR2 FQNEAQ (reference sequence). This CDR3 has 13 amino acids. The CDR3 DNA reads as TGTGCCAGCAGATGGGACAGGAACACTGAAGCTTTCTTT. Translated: CASRWDRNTEAFF.